This is a list of T cell receptor beta chains from one sample in a study of CD8+ T cells in alopecia areata. Some clones are missing from TCRdb's copy, which holds only in-frame ones; the method was immunoSEQ multiplex PCR. The sample comprises around 120,000 clones, approximately 47% of which are singletons, and roughly a tenth rests with the top ten. The sequenced sample consisted of NKG2D-low CD8+ T cells sorted from blood. These receptor sequences come from a human donor with alopecia areata. Both conserved end residues are part of each CDR3. A D gene is named only where the DNA matches it firmly. Size tells how often a clone was seen (once, few, many) or the class of an expanded clone, and some rows leave it out.

>TRBD1|13|TRBV30|-|TRBJ2-1
TGTGCCTGTGCCGGGACAGGGGTGAGTGAGCAGTTCTTC
CACAGTGVSEQFF
>-|13|TRBV7-9|few|TRBJ2-7
TGTGCCAGCAGCCTGACCGACAGACACGAGCAGTACTTC
CASSLTDRHEQYF
>TRBD2|15|TRBV29-1|-|TRBJ2-7
TGCAGCGTTGAAGATGGCACTAGCGGGAGTTACGAGCAGTACTTC
CSVEDGTSGSYEQYF
>TRBD2|16|TRBV14|-|TRBJ2-7
TGTGCCAGCAGCCCCCCGGGACTAGCGGGATACGACGAGCAGTACTTC
CASSPPGLAGYDEQYF
>-|12|TRBV7-8|-|TRBJ2-1
TGTGCCTCCCAATCTGGGAGCCATGAGCAGTTCTTC
CASQSGSHEQFF
>TRBD1|15|TRBV29-1|few|TRBJ2-2
TGCAGCGTCCCAGGACAGGGGGCGAACACCGGGGAGCTGTTTTTT
CSVPGQGANTGELFF
>-|14|TRBV6-4|-|TRBJ2-1
TGTGCCAGCAGTGGACAGGTCGGGTTCGATGAGCAGTTCTTC
CASSGQVGFDEQFF
>-|13|TRBV5-6|-|TRBJ1-5
TGTGCCAGCAGCTTGGCCCCAGCCCAGCCCCAGCATTTT
CASSLAPAQPQHF
>-|16|TRBV4-1|-|TRBJ1-5
TGCGCCAGCAGCCAAGCCCAAGGGGGACGAAATCAGCCCCAGCATTTT
CASSQAQGGRNQPQHF
>-|14|TRBV28|few|TRBJ2-1
TGTGCCAGCAGTTGGGGCGCTTCCTACAATGAGCAGTTCTTC
CASSWGASYNEQFF
>TRBD1|12|TRBV30|-|TRBJ2-1
TGTGCCTGGACGGGACAGGGCAATGAGCAGTTCTTC
CAWTGQGNEQFF
>-|14|TRBV27|-|TRBJ2-7
TGTGCCAGCAGTTCGCACACGAGAACCTACGAGCAGTACTTC
CASSSHTRTYEQYF
>-|15|TRBV9|-|TRBJ2-2
TGTGCCAGCAGAAGTACGCAGGGCACCACCGGGGAGCTGTTTTTT
CASRSTQGTTGELFF
>-|14|TRBV27|-|TRBJ2-6
TGTGCCAGCAGTTTGGCGTTCGGGGCCAACGTCCTGACTTTC
CASSLAFGANVLTF
>-|14|TRBV30|-|TRBJ2-2
TGTGCCTGGTTAGATGGGTCGGGCACCGGGGAGCTGTTTTTT
CAWLDGSGTGELFF
>-|13|TRBV5-1|-|TRBJ1-1
TGCGCCAGCAGCTTGGAGAGGCACACTGAAGCTTTCTTT
CASSLERHTEAFF
>-|14|TRBV29-1|-|TRBJ2-5
TGCAGCGTTGCTGGACAGGGAGGGAGAGAGACCCAGTACTTC
CSVAGQGGRETQYF
>-|13|TRBV29-1|-|TRBJ2-5
TGCATCAGTATTGGGCTAGACCAAGAGACCCAGTACTTC
CISIGLDQETQYF